The 10 T cell receptor beta chains below all came from one sample that was sequenced in a study of blood T cells in healthy people across ages. PCR was performed a second time for roughly 7 to 12 cycles using a sample-barcoded 5' primer and a J-beta primer mix. MiXCR, applied by TCRdb to the 5' RACE reads, yields one record per CDR3 protein. This sample carries around 1,000,000 distinct CDR3 sequences, under 30% of them seen once, and the ten largest clones take about 0.72%. In addition, the sample was reused for a study of T cells of mothers and their children.

Material for sequencing was blood. The receptors were sampled from a girl between 2 and 10 years old in good health.

Of note for this clonotype: A read error may account for a junction end that differs from germline. This chain joins TRBV29-1 and TRBJ2-7; 9 bases agree with TRBD1. Germline V gene lookup returns CDR1 SQVTM and CDR2 ANQGSEA. CDR3 length: 13 amino acids. The CDR3 DNA reads as TGCAGCGGGCGACAGGGGGGATCCTACCAGCAGCACTTC. Protein sequence: CSGRQGGSYQQHF.

The genes are TRBV6-1 and TRBJ1-5; D may be TRBD1 (6 bases). This CDR3 contains 15 residues. V lost 6 bases to trimming and J lost 4 bases, with 16 bases between them. Germline V gives CDR1 MNHNS, CDR2 SASEGT. The CDR3 reads CASRSGTTLNQPQHF. CDR3 DNA: TGTGCCAGCAGGTCCGGGACAACGCTTAATCAGCCCCAGCATTTT.

This clonotype was found once. V gene TRBV19 combines with J gene TRBJ2-7; 7 bases are shared with TRBD1. Germline CDR1 reads LNHDA; CDR2 reads SQIVND (reference sequence). V dropped 5 bases and J dropped 2; count of bases not matched to a gene: 9. The CDR3 runs to 15 residues. CDR3: CASSGVETGPYEQYF. In nucleotides, the CDR3 is TGTGCCAGTAGTGGAGTAGAGACAGGGCCCTACGAGCAGTACTTC.

This chain uses TRBV3-1 with TRBJ2-5; D is perhaps TRBD1 or TRBD2 (5 bases each). This CDR3 region has 13 residues. The germline CDR1 and CDR2 sequences are LGHDT and YNNKEL (reference sequence). The V and J ends lost 1 base and 11 bases respectively, with 14 bases between them. The CDR3 region has the DNA TGTGCCAGCAGCCAAGGGGGGATCTACGGGCAGTACTTC. It encodes CASSQGGIYGQYF.

This clonotype has more than one count but fewer than ten. This rearrangement joins TRBV7-8 to TRBJ2-5, with D uncertain. This CDR3 is 14 amino acids long. The germline V and J ends were trimmed by 1 base and 3 bases, with 9 bases remaining between them. The germline V gene encodes CDR1 SGHVS and CDR2 FQNEAQ. The CDR3 DNA reads TGTGCCAGCAGCTTAGATGCCGGAAAAGAGACCCAGTACTTC. It translates to CASSLDAGKETQYF.

The rearrangement joins TRBV19 to TRBJ2-6; the match to TRBD1 covers 8 bases. With 3 bases clipped from V and 1 base from J, the junction kept 5 bases outside the gene matches. The CDR3 is made up of 17 amino acids. Germline CDR1 and CDR2: LNHDA and SQIVND (reference sequence). For the CDR3, the DNA is TGTGCCAGTAGTATCCCCAGGGGGCAATCTGGGGCCAACGTCCTGACTTTC. It specifies CASSIPRGQSGANVLTF.

This chain links TRBV29-1 with TRBJ1-1; D remains ambiguous. Trimming left V 4 bases short and J 5 bases short, with 11 bases between. Germline V gives CDR1 SQVTM, CDR2 ANQGSEA. There are 12 residues in the CDR3. CDR3 coding DNA: TGCAGCGTTGGGACCGCGGGAACTGAAGCTTTCTTT. Its protein product is CSVGTAGTEAFF.

This clonotype has a handful of counts. The chain is built from TRBV20-1 and TRBJ2-5; D unresolved. Germline V gene sequence: CDR1 DFQATT, CDR2 SNEGSKA (reference sequence). The CDR3 has 11 amino acids. Trimming cost V 4 bases and J 3 bases, with 6 bases left between them. CDR3 bases: TGCAGTGCTACAATAGAAGAGACCCAGTACTTC. Translating it yields CSATIEETQYF.

The chain employs TRBV6-5 and TRBJ2-3, with TRBD2 matching over 7 bases. The CDR3 sequence is 15 residues long. The V gene's germline CDR1 is MNHEY and CDR2 SVGAGI. V was clipped by 5 bases and J by 1 base; unmatched bases: 6. The CDR3 DNA sequence: TGTGCCAGCAGTGCCTTTGCGGGGGGCACAGATACGCAGTATTTT. It specifies CASSAFAGGTDTQYF.

This clonotype was picked up a small number of times. The chain employs TRBV12-3 or TRBV12-4 and TRBJ2-5, with 7 bases fitting TRBD2. The J call is doubtful: the DNA matches TRBJ2-7 better. CDR3 length: 14 residues. CDR3 sequence reads: CASTGGDYGYEQYF. DNA of the CDR3: TGTGCCAGCACCGGCGGGGACTACGGCTACGAGCAGTACTTC.